A single sample is the source of the 10 T cell receptor beta chains below, sequenced in a study of cytomegalovirus exposure and HLA in healthy donors. PCR involved 60 Vbeta and 13 Jbeta primers. Profiled with immunoSEQ multiplex PCR; TCRdb holds only in-frame clones, not every one. This sample carries more than 85,000 clones, around 85% of them seen once, and the ten largest clones take about 6.9%. Sequences were obtained from PBMCs. These receptors all stem from a man between 25 and 39 years old in good health and CMV-seropositive.

The chain combines TRBV19 with TRBJ2-1; TRBD1 matches 11 bases. Trimming took 4 bases from V and 3 from J; bases not matched to a gene: 5. CDR3 length equals 16 residues. Germline assignment: CDR1 LNHDA and CDR2 SQIVND (reference sequence). This chain's CDR3 is CASSTTGTGGYNEQFF. The CDR3 DNA reads as TGTGCCAGTAGTACCACCGGGACAGGGGGCTACAATGAGCAGTTCTTC.

The V and J genes are TRBV5-6 and TRBJ1-5; no firm D call. Germline assignment: CDR1 SGHDT and CDR2 YYEEEE. Trimming pared 3 bases from V and 6 bases from J, leaving 16 bases between. The CDR3 contains 15 residues. The CDR3, as DNA: TGTGCCAGCAGCTCCGGGTCAACTACCTTTCAGCCCCAGCATTTT. This encodes CASSSGSTTFQPQHF. Using reference TRBV5-6 and TRBJ1-5 for the parts outside the CDR3, the full variable domain is DAGVTQSPTHLIKTRGQQVTLRCSPKSGHDTVSWYQQALGQGPQFIFQYYEEEERQRGNFPDRFSGHQFPNYSSELNVNALLLGDSALYLCASSSGSTTFQPQHFGDGTRLSIL.

The V gene is TRBV5-1, the J gene TRBJ2-3; 9 nucleotides agree with TRBD1. Germline CDR1 is SGHRS and CDR2 is YFSETQ. This CDR3 has 16 amino acids. With V trimmed by 5 bases and J by 4 bases, 11 bases remained unmatched. The CDR3 nucleotides read TGCGCCAGCAGACCCCCGGGACAGGGTGCTGCAGATACGCAGTATTTT. Protein: CASRPPGQGAADTQYF.

The rearrangement uses TRBV29-1 and TRBJ1-4, with a possible D match to TRBD1 (5 bases). The CDR3 extends over 13 amino acids. Between the trimmed V and J ends, which lost 6 bases and 0 bases, there was a span of 8 bases. CDR1 and CDR2 from the germline V gene are SQVTM and ANQGSEA. The CDR3 protein is CSVPTATNEKLFF. CDR3 DNA: TGCAGCGTACCGACAGCAACTAATGAAAAACTGTTTTTT.

This clone was counted once. This chain links TRBV30 with TRBJ2-3; D is uncertain. Trimming cost V 2 bases and J 8 bases, with 5 bases left between them. CDR3 size: 10 residues. Germline V gives CDR1 GTSNPN, CDR2 SVGIG (reference sequence). Here the CDR3 DNA reads TGTGCCTGGAGTTCCATTACGCAGTATTTT. Protein: CAWSSITQYF.

The chain uses TRBV6-1 and TRBJ1-4, with a weak D call TRBD1 (5 bases). V was trimmed by 1 base and J by 5 bases, leaving 11 bases between them. CDR1 and CDR2 (germline): MNHNS, SASEGT. The CDR3 spans 15 residues. The CDR3 loop reads CASSEVAGSNEKLFF. In nucleotides, the CDR3 is TGTGCCAGCAGTGAAGTGGCAGGGTCGAATGAAAAACTGTTTTTT.

The rearrangement links TRBV4-3 to TRBJ2-2; perhaps TRBD2 as D (5 bases). V shed 0 bases and J shed 7 bases, with 12 bases lying between them. Germline V gene data show CDR1 as LGHNA and CDR2 as YSLEER. The CDR3 covers 15 residues. The CDR3 loop is CASSQDVGEGGELFF. CDR3 nucleotide sequence: TGCGCCAGCAGCCAAGATGTGGGAGAGGGCGGGGAGCTGTTTTTT.

A few counts support this clone. DNA for the CDR3: TGTGCCAGCATGCCCGGGGGAAACTACGAGCAGTACTTC. This translates into CASMPGGNYEQYF. The genes are TRBV25-1 and TRBJ2-5; the D gene is possibly TRBD2 (6 bases). The J call may be faulty, since TRBJ2-7 better matches the DNA end. CDR1 MGHDK and CDR2 SYGVNS come from the germline V gene. The CDR3 has 13 amino acids.

The chain uses TRBV5-1 and TRBJ2-1, with D maybe TRBD2 (6 bases). The CDR3 is made up of 17 amino acids. CDR1 is SGHRS and CDR2 is YFSETQ in the germline V gene. The V end lost 5 bases, the J end lost 1 base, and 19 bases lay between the germline ends. CDR3 bases: TGCGCCAGCAGTTATCAGGGAGGACTCCTATCCTACAATGAGCAGTTCTTC. This translates into CASSYQGGLLSYNEQFF.

This clone was detected once. The chain carries TRBV7-9 and TRBJ1-4, with D maybe TRBD1 (5 bases). CDR1 is SEHNR and CDR2 is FQNEAQ in the germline V gene (reference sequence). The CDR3 contains 14 residues. Trimming cost V 1 base and J 8 bases, with 11 bases left between them. The CDR3 here is CASSLVSGMEKLFF. The DNA for the CDR3 is TGTGCCAGCAGCTTAGTCTCAGGGATGGAAAAACTGTTTTTT.